The T cell receptor beta chain described here comes from a study of T cell clusters in autoimmune cytopenias. Study-wide results and limits: Clustering suggested that physiological T cell clusters were missing in primary autoimmune cytopenia patients.

Remarks on this clonotype: Antigen specificity is unknown.

Germline assignment: CDR1 LGHNA and CDR2 YSLEER. This CDR3 is built from 20 residues. Multiplex touch-down PCR amplified TRB using TRB-A and TRB-B pools in one tube. TCRdb re-called the multiplex PCR reads; one entry per CDR3 protein, DNA not given. The sample totals around 10,000 distinct CDR3 sequences. TRB was amplified from approximately 230 ng of peripheral blood genomic DNA per sample. These data were likewise used in another study, on T cell repertoires in aging, cancer and after chemotherapy. That source reports: Clear clonal overlap appeared across healthy donor samples taken over several months to years. Compared with age-matched healthy donors, untreated hematological or solid cancer patients showed higher blood TCR clonality.

The V and J genes are TRBV4-3 and TRBJ2-6; with no DNA, the TCRdb D assignment of TRBD1 cannot be verified. Sequenced sample: peripheral blood. The clonotype comes from a human donor in good health. The CDR3 protein is CASSPRGVYRGHAGANVLTF.